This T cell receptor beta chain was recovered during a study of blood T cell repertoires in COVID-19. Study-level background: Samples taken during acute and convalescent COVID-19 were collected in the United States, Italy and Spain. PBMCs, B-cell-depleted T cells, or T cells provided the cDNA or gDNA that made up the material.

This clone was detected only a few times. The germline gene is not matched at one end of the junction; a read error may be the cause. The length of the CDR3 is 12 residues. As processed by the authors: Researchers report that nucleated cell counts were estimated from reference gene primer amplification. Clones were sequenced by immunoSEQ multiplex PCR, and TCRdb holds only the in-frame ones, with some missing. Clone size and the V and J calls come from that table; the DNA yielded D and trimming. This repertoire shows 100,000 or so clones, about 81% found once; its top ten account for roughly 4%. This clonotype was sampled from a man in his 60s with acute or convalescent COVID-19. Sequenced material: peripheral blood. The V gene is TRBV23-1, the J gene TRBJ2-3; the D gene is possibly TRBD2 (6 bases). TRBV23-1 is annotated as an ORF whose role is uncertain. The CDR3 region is CASSRRLIPGLF. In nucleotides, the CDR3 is TGCGCCAGCAGTCGCCGGTTGATTCCGGGACTTTTT.